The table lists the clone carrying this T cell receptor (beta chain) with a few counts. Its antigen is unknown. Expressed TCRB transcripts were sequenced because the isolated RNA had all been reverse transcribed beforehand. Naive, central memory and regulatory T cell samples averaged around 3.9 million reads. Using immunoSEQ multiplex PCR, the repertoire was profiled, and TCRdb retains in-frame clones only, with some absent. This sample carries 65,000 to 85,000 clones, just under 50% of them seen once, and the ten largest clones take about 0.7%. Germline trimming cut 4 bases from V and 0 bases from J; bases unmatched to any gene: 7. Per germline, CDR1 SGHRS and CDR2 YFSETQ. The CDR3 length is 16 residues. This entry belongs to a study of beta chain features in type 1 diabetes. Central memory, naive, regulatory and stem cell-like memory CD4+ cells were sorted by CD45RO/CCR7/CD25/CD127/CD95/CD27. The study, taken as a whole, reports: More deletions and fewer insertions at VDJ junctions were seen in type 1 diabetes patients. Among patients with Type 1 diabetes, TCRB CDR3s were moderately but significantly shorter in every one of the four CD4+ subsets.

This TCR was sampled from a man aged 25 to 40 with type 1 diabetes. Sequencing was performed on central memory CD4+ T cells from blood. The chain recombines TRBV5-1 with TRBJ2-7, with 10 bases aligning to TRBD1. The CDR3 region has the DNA TGCGCCAGCAGCAGGAGGGGACAGGGGACCTCCTACGAGCAGTACTTC. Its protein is CASSRRGQGTSYEQYF.